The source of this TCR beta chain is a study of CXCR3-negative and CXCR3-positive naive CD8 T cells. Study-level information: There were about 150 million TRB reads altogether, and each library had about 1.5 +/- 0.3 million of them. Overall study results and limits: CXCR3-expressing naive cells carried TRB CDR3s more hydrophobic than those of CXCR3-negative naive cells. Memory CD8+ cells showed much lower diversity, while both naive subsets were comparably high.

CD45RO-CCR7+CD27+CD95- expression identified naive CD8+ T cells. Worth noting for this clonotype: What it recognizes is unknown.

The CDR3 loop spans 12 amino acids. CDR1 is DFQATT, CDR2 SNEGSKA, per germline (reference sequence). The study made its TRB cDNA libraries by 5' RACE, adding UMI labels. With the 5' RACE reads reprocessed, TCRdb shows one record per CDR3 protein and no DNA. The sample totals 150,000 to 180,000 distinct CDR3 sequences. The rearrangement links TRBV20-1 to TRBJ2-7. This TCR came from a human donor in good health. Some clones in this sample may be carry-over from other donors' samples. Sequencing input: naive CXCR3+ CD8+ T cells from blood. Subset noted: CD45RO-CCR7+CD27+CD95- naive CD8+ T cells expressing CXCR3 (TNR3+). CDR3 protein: CSGETESYEQYF.